This is a list of T cell receptor beta chains from one sample in a study of beta chain features in type 1 diabetes. The repertoire was sequenced with immunoSEQ multiplex PCR; TCRdb's copy has only in-frame clones and lacks some. Of about 660,000 clones listed, over 13% were seen once; the top ten hold approximately 0.043%. Sequencing was carried out using naive CD4+ T cells from blood. Every receptor here comes from a man between 18 and 29 years old with type 1 diabetes. Both conserved end residues are part of each CDR3. The D gene is left open where the match is weak. Expanded clones are given a class, and other clones once, few, many or no size at all.

J: TRBJ2-1
size: -
D: -
V: TRBV6-4
DNA: TGTGCCAGCAGTTTGGGGAATGAGCAGTTCTTC
CDR3: CASSLGNEQFF

J: TRBJ1-1
size: -
D: -
V: TRBV19
DNA: TGTGCCAGTAGGGGCCGATCAGGGCCCACTGAAGCTTTCTTT
CDR3: CASRGRSGPTEAFF

J: TRBJ2-2
size: few
D: -
V: TRBV5-1
DNA: TGCGCCAGCAGCTTGGAGGAGCCCACCGGGGAGCTGTTTTTT
CDR3: CASSLEEPTGELFF

J: TRBJ2-7
size: -
D: -
V: TRBV28
DNA: TGTGCCAGCAGTTTTCGGGGGAAAGCAACCTACGAGCAGTACTTC
CDR3: CASSFRGKATYEQYF

J: TRBJ1-1
size: -
D: TRBD1
V: TRBV7-3
DNA: TGTGCCAGCAGCCCCAGGGGGGAGAACACTGAAGCTTTCTTT
CDR3: CASSPRGENTEAFF

J: TRBJ1-2
size: -
D: -
V: TRBV11-2
DNA: TGTGCCAGCAGCTTAGCTCTCTGGGCGTCCCGGGGTGGCTACACCTTC
CDR3: CASSLALWASRGGYTF

J: TRBJ1-2
size: -
D: -
V: TRBV6-5
DNA: TGTGCCAGCAGTAGAGAGGTGGACTATGGCTACACCTTC
CDR3: CASSREVDYGYTF

J: TRBJ2-7
size: -
D: -
V: TRBV5-6
DNA: TGTGCCAGCAGCTTGTCAGCGCTATCCTACGAGCAGTACTTC
CDR3: CASSLSALSYEQYF

J: TRBJ1-1
size: few
D: -
V: TRBV7-9
DNA: TGTGCCAGCAGCTACCAGGGTCGAGACACTGAAGCTTTCTTT
CDR3: CASSYQGRDTEAFF

J: TRBJ2-6
size: -
D: -
V: TRBV19
DNA: TGTGCCAGTAGTATCTCAACGGCAGGTTTTTATCCTTACTCTGGGGCCAACGTCCTGACTTTC
CDR3: CASSISTAGFYPYSGANVLTF

J: TRBJ1-5
size: few
D: -
V: TRBV2
DNA: TGTGCCAGCAGTGACAGGGTGAATAGCAATCAGCCCCAGCATTTT
CDR3: CASSDRVNSNQPQHF

J: TRBJ2-3
size: few
D: -
V: TRBV10-3
DNA: TGTGCCATCAGCCTACAGGAGTCCACAGATACGCAGTATTTT
CDR3: CAISLQESTDTQYF

J: TRBJ2-5
size: few
D: TRBD1
V: TRBV30
DNA: TGTGCCTGGGGGACAGAGGTACAAGAGACCCAGTACTTC
CDR3: CAWGTEVQETQYF

J: TRBJ1-1
size: few
D: -
V: TRBV7-9
DNA: TGTGCCAGCAGCTCCCAAGACAGGAACACTGAAGCTTTCTTT
CDR3: CASSSQDRNTEAFF

J: TRBJ1-1
size: -
D: -
V: TRBV25-1
DNA: TGTGCCAGCAGTGATTGGACGAGGGAAGCTTTCTTT
CDR3: CASSDWTREAFF

J: TRBJ2-3
size: few
D: TRBD2
V: TRBV4-2
DNA: TGTGCCAGCAGCCCCCGACCGGGACTAGCGGGAGGACGCCCAGCAGATACGCAGTATTTT
CDR3: CASSPRPGLAGGRPADTQYF

J: TRBJ2-7
size: -
D: -
V: TRBV7-2
DNA: TGTGCCAGCAGCTTCTATGGGGTCGGCTACGAGCAGTACTTC
CDR3: CASSFYGVGYEQYF

J: TRBJ2-2
size: few
D: -
V: TRBV4-2
DNA: TGTGCCAGCAGACCCGGAGGGGGCGGAACCGGGGAGCTGTTTTTT
CDR3: CASRPGGGGTGELFF

J: TRBJ2-3
size: -
D: -
V: TRBV18
DNA: TGTGCCAGCTCTTCCAGGAGTAGCACAGATACGCAGTATTTT
CDR3: CASSSRSSTDTQYF

J: TRBJ1-2
size: few
D: TRBD1
V: TRBV7-9
DNA: TGTGCCAGCAGCTTAGAAGCACAGGGGTACACCTTC
CDR3: CASSLEAQGYTF

J: TRBJ1-2
size: -
D: TRBD1
V: TRBV9
DNA: TGTGCCAGCAGCGGGACAGGACAGAGCTATGGCTACACCTTC
CDR3: CASSGTGQSYGYTF

J: TRBJ2-1
size: few
D: TRBD2
V: TRBV4-2
DNA: TGTGCCAGCAGCCGCGGGACTAGCGGGCCATCCCACAATGAGCAGTTCTTC
CDR3: CASSRGTSGPSHNEQFF

J: TRBJ2-1
size: few
D: -
V: TRBV28
DNA: TGTGCCAGCAGTTTAGGGCAGCAATACAATGAGCAGTTCTTC
CDR3: CASSLGQQYNEQFF

J: TRBJ2-3
size: -
D: -
V: TRBV18
DNA: TGTGCCAGCTCACCAGCAACAGATACGCAGTATTTT
CDR3: CASSPATDTQYF

J: TRBJ1-5
size: few
D: -
V: TRBV19
DNA: TGTGCCAGTAGTGGGGCAGGGTATAGCAATCAGCCCCAGCATTTT
CDR3: CASSGAGYSNQPQHF

J: TRBJ1-4
size: -
D: -
V: TRBV23-1
DNA: TGCGCCAGCAGTCAAACTCCCGGGGGGCCATATGAAAAACTGTTTTTT
CDR3: CASSQTPGGPYEKLFF

J: TRBJ1-5
size: -
D: -
V: TRBV4-1
DNA: TGCGCCAGCAGTACAAGGCTACCGGGACGGTCAGGGGGCAATCAGCCCCAGCATTTT
CDR3: CASSTRLPGRSGGNQPQHF

J: TRBJ1-2
size: few
D: -
V: TRBV19
DNA: TGTGCCAGTAGGCGACCCCAGGAGGGTGGCTACACCTTC
CDR3: CASRRPQEGGYTF

J: TRBJ1-4
size: few
D: -
V: TRBV4-3
DNA: TGCGCCAGCAGCCAAGATGACCCAGGCGGACCTTCAACTAATGAAAAACTGTTTTTT
CDR3: CASSQDDPGGPSTNEKLFF

J: TRBJ2-3
size: few
D: TRBD2
V: TRBV18
DNA: TGTGCCAGCTCACCTCGGGGACTAGCGGTTTCCGGCACAGATACGCAGTATTTT
CDR3: CASSPRGLAVSGTDTQYF

J: TRBJ1-4
size: -
D: -
V: TRBV6-6
DNA: TGTGCCAGCAGTTACTCTGCACCAACTAATGAAAAACTGTTTTTT
CDR3: CASSYSAPTNEKLFF

J: TRBJ2-5
size: few
D: TRBD2
V: TRBV29-1
DNA: TGCAGCGTTGCTAGGACTAGCGCCCAACAAGAGACCCAGTACTTC
CDR3: CSVARTSAQQETQYF

J: TRBJ2-5
size: -
D: TRBD1
V: TRBV5-1
DNA: TGCGCCAGCAGCTTGGGTGGGACAGCCCGACGAGAGACCCAGTACTTC
CDR3: CASSLGGTARRETQYF

J: TRBJ2-1
size: -
D: TRBD2
V: TRBV9
DNA: TGTGCCAGCAGCGTTAATAGCGGGGTGAGCAATGAGCAGTTCTTC
CDR3: CASSVNSGVSNEQFF

J: TRBJ2-7
size: few
D: -
V: TRBV27
DNA: TGTGCCAGCAGTTCTCTACGGATGCACTACGAGCAGTACTTC
CDR3: CASSSLRMHYEQYF

J: TRBJ1-4
size: -
D: -
V: TRBV2
DNA: TGTGCCAGCAGTGAACTCCGCTCCAATGAAAAACTGTTTTTT
CDR3: CASSELRSNEKLFF

J: TRBJ1-1
size: -
D: -
V: TRBV5-6
DNA: TGTGCCAGCAGCTTCCGGCGGGCCATGAACACTGAAGCTTTCTTT
CDR3: CASSFRRAMNTEAFF

J: TRBJ2-1
size: few
D: -
V: TRBV5-1
DNA: TGCGCCAGCAGCTTGGCCGGGGACCGTCTTGATACCAATGAGCAGTTCTTC
CDR3: CASSLAGDRLDTNEQFF

J: TRBJ2-5
size: -
D: -
V: TRBV5-6
DNA: TGTGCCAGCAGCTTGGCGGGGGGCGCGGAGACCCAGTACTTC
CDR3: CASSLAGGAETQYF

J: TRBJ1-2
size: few
D: -
V: TRBV5-6
DNA: TGTGCCAGCAGCTTGGAACCCGAGCGTGGCTACACCTTC
CDR3: CASSLEPERGYTF

J: TRBJ2-6
size: -
D: -
V: TRBV5-1
DNA: TGCGCCAGCAGCCTAACAGGGACCGGGGCCAACGTCCTGACTTTC
CDR3: CASSLTGTGANVLTF

J: TRBJ2-7
size: -
D: -
V: TRBV21-1
DNA: TGTGCCAGCAGCAAGGCCCCCAGGGGGAGGCCTTACGAGCAGTACTTC
CDR3: CASSKAPRGRPYEQYF

J: TRBJ2-6
size: -
D: TRBD1
V: TRBV28
DNA: TGTGCCAGCAGTTTCCACGGGACAGCTGGGGCCAACGTCCTGACTTTC
CDR3: CASSFHGTAGANVLTF

J: TRBJ2-7
size: -
D: TRBD2
V: TRBV7-2
DNA: TGTGCCAGCAGCTTCACTAGCGGGGGAGTTTCCTACGAGCAGTACTTC
CDR3: CASSFTSGGVSYEQYF

J: TRBJ2-3
size: -
D: -
V: TRBV7-9
DNA: TGTGCCAGCAGCGTAAGCACAGATACGCAGTATTTT
CDR3: CASSVSTDTQYF

J: TRBJ2-1
size: -
D: TRBD2
V: TRBV5-4
DNA: TGTGCCAGCAGCTTGGCTAGCGGGGGCTCCTACAATGAGCAGTTCTTC
CDR3: CASSLASGGSYNEQFF

J: TRBJ2-2
size: few
D: -
V: TRBV7-2
DNA: TGTGCCAGCAGCTGGATCCCGAACACCGGGGAGCTGTTTTTT
CDR3: CASSWIPNTGELFF

J: TRBJ1-2
size: -
D: TRBD1
V: TRBV7-9
DNA: TGTGCCAGCAGCTTAGCGGGACAGGGCCCTAGCTATGGCTACACCTTC
CDR3: CASSLAGQGPSYGYTF

J: TRBJ2-1
size: few
D: -
V: TRBV5-6
DNA: TGTGCCAGCAGCTCTTCCCGAGCCGGGGGTGAGCAGTTCTTC
CDR3: CASSSSRAGGEQFF

J: TRBJ2-7
size: few
D: TRBD1
V: TRBV29-1
DNA: TGCAGCGTAGCGATCCCGGGACAGGGGGTCCACGAGCAGTACTTC
CDR3: CSVAIPGQGVHEQYF